This T cell receptor beta chain originates from a study of blood T cell repertoires in COVID-19. Each participant's cohort was designated according to participant-reported clinical history. Among Cohort 3 donors, those recovered had two negative PCRs, clearance, or symptom resolution. Method: immunoSEQ multiplex PCR; TCRdb's copy keeps in-frame clones and lacks some. The sample records about 170,000 clones, under 85% being singletons. The CDR3 has 13 residues. V gave up 2 bases and J gave up 8 bases; unmatched junction bases: 6. Germline CDR1 and CDR2: GTSNPN and SVGIG (reference sequence). This sequence joins TRBV30 and TRBJ2-1; 7 positions agree with TRBD1. The clonotype originates from a man between 45 and 60 years old who had recovered from COVID-19. Sequencing was done on a sample of PBMCs or T cells enriched from blood (not recorded which). The CDR3 DNA follows: TGTGCCTGGAGTAGCTCGACAGGGTATGAGCAGTTCTTC. As protein: CAWSSSTGYEQFF.